The 29 T cell receptor beta chains reported below all come from one sample, sequenced in a study of T cells in Graves' hyperthyroidism and ophthalmopathy. RNA transcripts yielded amplified TCR beta CDR3 regions. In the first-round RT-PCR of the TCR CDR3, the HTBI primer set was used. TCRdb re-called the multiplex PCR reads through MiXCR, storing one row per CDR3 protein. The sample carries about 560,000 distinct CDR3 sequences, approximately 16% recorded once. The sample taken for sequencing was blood. The receptors shown here come from a young woman with Graves' hyperthyroidism.

This clonotype was detected only a few times. V and J are TRBV6-1 and TRBJ2-2; possibly TRBD2 for D (5 bases). V was clipped by 2 bases and J by 4 bases, with 14 bases between them. There are 16 residues in the CDR3. From germline, CDR1 is MNHNS and CDR2 SASEGT. This chain's CDR3 is CASSEWVEGATGELFF. Written as DNA, the CDR3 is TGTGCCAGCAGTGAATGGGTCGAGGGAGCCACCGGGGAGCTGTTTTTT.

The sample holds a few counts of this clonotype. The germline gene is not matched at one end of the junction; a read error may be the cause. J is TRBJ1-1 and V is TRBV3-1; no definite D call. CDR1 is LGHDT and CDR2 is YNNKEL in the germline V gene (reference sequence). This CDR3 is built from 16 residues. The CDR3: CASRQGPVTPNTEAFF. CDR3 coding DNA: TGTGCCAGCAGGCAAGGACCCGTTACCCCGAACACTGAAGCTTTCTTT.

This clonotype was observed many times. The J gene is TRBJ2-7, the V gene TRBV7-2; D ambiguous. The CDR3 contains 13 residues. The germline CDR1 and CDR2 sequences are SGHTA and FQGNSA. Trimming took 5 bases from V and 3 from J, leaving 11 bases between them. This chain's CDR3 is CASSAQTGYEQYF. In DNA, the CDR3 is TGTGCCAGCAGCGCGCAGACGGGCTACGAGCAGTACTTC.

This clonotype was counted at least ten times. The rearrangement joins TRBV2 to TRBJ2-2; possible D gene TRBD2, 6 bases. This CDR3 contains 15 residues. Germline loops: CDR1 SNHLY, CDR2 FYNNEI. Trimming cost V 6 bases and J 7 bases, with 18 bases left between them. CDR3 DNA: TGTGCCAGCAGGCCCCTAGCGACCCTAGGCGGGGAGCTGTTTTTT. Translated, it gives CASRPLATLGGELFF.

This clonotype was seen repeatedly, ten times or more. This chain joins TRBV12-3 or TRBV12-4 and TRBJ2-3; a weak D match, TRBD1 (6 bases). Trimming stripped 9 bases from V and 6 bases from J, with 22 bases between. CDR3 length: 15 amino acids. CDR3 DNA: TGTGCCAGTCTACCGGGACATTGGGAATGGGATACGCAGTATTTT. Amino acids: CASLPGHWEWDTQYF.

At least ten counts were recorded for this clonotype. The rearrangement uses TRBV3-1 and TRBJ2-3, with D possibly being TRBD1 (6 bases). V was clipped by 0 bases and J by 6 bases, with 13 bases between them. Germline V lookup: CDR1 LGHDT, CDR2 YNNKEL (reference sequence). The CDR3 sequence is 15 residues long. Here the CDR3 reads CASSQDRAQGDTQYF. DNA for the CDR3: TGTGCCAGCAGCCAAGATAGGGCCCAGGGGGATACGCAGTATTTT.

In this sample, this clonotype turned up a few times. The V gene is TRBV29-1, the J gene TRBJ2-1, with D perhaps TRBD1 or TRBD2 (5 bases each). V was shortened by 7 bases and J by 1 base, with 11 bases between the two germline ends. The germline V gene has CDR1 SQVTM and CDR2 ANQGSEA. The CDR3 spans 13 residues. CDR3 in amino acids: CSGGPPSYNEQFF. The DNA for the CDR3 is TGCAGCGGGGGACCCCCTTCCTACAATGAGCAGTTCTTC.

This clonotype appeared many times. The chain joins TRBV12-3 or TRBV12-4 to TRBJ2-5; maybe TRBD1 (5 bases). V dropped 3 bases and J dropped 13 bases, with 12 bases sitting between them. The CDR3 totals 11 residues. CDR3 residues: CASSFDRVPYF. In DNA form, the CDR3 reads TGTGCCAGCAGTTTTGACAGAGTTCCGTACTTC.

The rearrangement joins TRBV20-1 to TRBJ2-4, with 7 bases aligning to TRBD2. The CDR3 spans 15 residues. Germline V gene sequence: CDR1 DFQATT, CDR2 SNEGSKA (reference sequence). J lost 0 bases, V lost 4 bases, and 6 bases had no gene match. This CDR3 reads CSAIGAGLAKNIQYF. The CDR3 DNA sequence: TGCAGTGCTATCGGAGCGGGGTTAGCCAAAAACATTCAGTACTTC.

There are many counts of this clonotype. The genes are TRBV27 and TRBJ2-2, with 7 bases matching TRBD1. J was trimmed by 7 bases and V by 6 bases; bases with no gene match: 8. The V gene's germline CDR1 is MNHEY and CDR2 SMNVEV (reference sequence). The CDR3 extends over 14 amino acids. For the CDR3, the DNA is TGTGCCAGCAGGCAAGGGACAGCGGTCGGGGAGCTGTTTTTT. It specifies CASRQGTAVGELFF.

This clonotype was recorded a few times. The junction does not match germline at one end; this may be a read error. The V gene is TRBV7-9, the J gene TRBJ2-7; no firm D call. From germline, CDR1 is SEHNR and CDR2 FQNEAQ (reference sequence). The CDR3 length is 11 residues. The CDR3, as DNA: TGTGCCAGCAACTTACGGGACGAGCAGTACTTC. Translation: CASNLRDEQYF. The complete variable domain, with remaining parts taken from reference TRBV7-9 and TRBJ2-7, reads DTGVSQNPRHKITKRGQNVTFRCDPISEHNRLYWYRQTLGQGPEFLTYFQNEAQLEKSRLLSDRFSAERPKGSFSTLEIQRTEQGDSAMYLCASNLRDEQYFGPGTRLTVT.

At least ten counts were recorded for this clonotype. The rearrangement joins TRBV6-2 or TRBV6-3 to TRBJ1-2; no firm D call. This CDR3 region has 11 residues. CDR1 MNHEY and CDR2 SVGEGT come from the germline V gene. The V and J ends lost 7 bases and 4 bases respectively, with 7 bases between them. For the CDR3, the DNA is TGTGCCAGCACAAACAGCTATGGCTACACCTTC. Protein product: CASTNSYGYTF.

V is TRBV7-9 and J is TRBJ2-2, with D uncertain. V was clipped by 3 bases and J by 5 bases, with 10 bases between them. The germline V gene has CDR1 SEHNR and CDR2 FQNEAQ (reference sequence). The CDR3 is 14 amino acids. The CDR3 DNA sequence: TGTGCCAGCAGCTTTTCGGGCGAAACCGGGGAGCTGTTTTTT. It specifies CASSFSGETGELFF. The variable domain in full, with the rest retrieved from reference TRBV7-9 and TRBJ2-2, is DTGVSQNPRHKITKRGQNVTFRCDPISEHNRLYWYRQTLGQGPEFLTYFQNEAQLEKSRLLSDRFSAERPKGSFSTLEIQRTEQGDSAMYLCASSFSGETGELFFGEGSRLTVL.

This clonotype was detected only a few times. The CDR3 nucleotides read TGTGCCAGCAGCGTAGAGGGAGGATATGGGGGCTACACCTTC. As protein: CASSVEGGYGGYTF. The V and J genes are TRBV9 and TRBJ1-2; D remains ambiguous. This CDR3 contains 14 residues. Looked up from germline, CDR1 is SGDLS and CDR2 is YYNGEE. Trimming cost V 0 bases and J 8 bases, with 14 bases left between them.

The J gene is TRBJ2-1, the V gene TRBV6-1; 7 nucleotides agree with TRBD1. CDR1 and CDR2 from the germline V gene are MNHNS and SASEGT. V lost 5 bases to trimming and J lost 0 bases; unmatched junction nucleotides: 7. The CDR3 contains 16 residues. The CDR3 DNA is TGTGCCAGCAGTCTACAGGGGTGGAGCTCCTACAATGAGCAGTTCTTC. Translation: CASSLQGWSSYNEQFF.

CDR3 DNA: TGTGCCAGCAAAGCTGGCGGCGGGTACCAAGAGACCCAGTACTTC. It encodes CASKAGGGYQETQYF. The V call is TRBV28, the J call TRBJ2-5; a weak D match, TRBD2 (5 bases). The CDR3 covers 15 residues. Germline CDR1 is MDHEN and CDR2 is SYDVKM. The ends were cut back, 7 bases at V and 0 bases at J, with 15 bases in the middle.

The chain uses TRBV30 and TRBJ2-3; 8 positions match TRBD2. V lost 1 base and J lost 3; bases outside the gene matches: 3. Germline V gene sequence: CDR1 GTSNPN, CDR2 SVGIG (reference sequence). The CDR3 is 14 residues long. CDR3 sequence reads: CAWSAGRETDTQYF. As DNA, the CDR3 is TGTGCCTGGAGTGCCGGGAGGGAGACAGATACGCAGTATTTT.

This clonotype was detected many times. The chain combines TRBV7-2 with TRBJ2-3; no firm D call. This CDR3 is built from 14 residues. Trimming cost V 5 bases and J 7 bases, with 16 bases left between them. Germline V CDR1 and CDR2: SGHTA, FQGNSA. CDR3 loop: CASSRPYPLHTQYF. Here the CDR3 DNA reads TGTGCCAGCAGCCGACCATATCCCCTCCATACGCAGTATTTT. Variable domain in full (rest from reference TRBV7-2 and TRBJ2-3): GAGVSQSPSNKVTEKGKDVELRCDPISGHTALYWYRQSLGQGLEFLIYFQGNSAPDKSGLPSDRFSAERTGGSVSTLTIQRTQQEDSAVYLCASSRPYPLHTQYFGPGTRLTVL.

This chain links TRBV7-2 with TRBJ2-3; tentative D call: TRBD1 (5 bases). The CDR3 consists of 14 residues. Germline V gene data show CDR1 as SGHTA and CDR2 as FQGNSA. V was shortened by 3 bases and J by 2 bases, with 9 bases between the two germline ends. CDR3 loop: CASSFQGHTDTQYF. In nucleotides, the CDR3 is TGTGCCAGCAGCTTTCAGGGCCACACAGATACGCAGTATTTT.

The V call is TRBV19, the J call TRBJ1-5; TRBD1 might be the D (6 bases). CDR1 is LNHDA and CDR2 is SQIVND in the germline V gene (reference sequence). This CDR3 is built from 14 residues. Trimming shortened V by 1 base and J by 7 bases, and 11 bases separated the two germline ends. The CDR3: CASSIGGQGQPQHF. Written as DNA, the CDR3 is TGTGCCAGTAGTATAGGCGGTCAGGGGCAGCCCCAGCATTTT.

As to this clonotype: This may be a read error, as it is one base from a much larger clone. This chain joins TRBV6-5 and TRBJ2-3; D might be TRBD1 (6 bases). The CDR3 totals 16 residues. The germline V gene encodes CDR1 MNHEY and CDR2 SVGAGI. CDR3 residues: CASSYSGTHSTDTRYF. The CDR3 region has the DNA TGTGCCAGCAGTTACTCGGGGACACACAGCACAGATACGCGGTATTTT.

There are many counts of this clonotype. J is TRBJ2-1 and V is TRBV5-1; TRBD1 matches 10 bases. V was clipped by 4 bases and J by 6 bases; unmatched bases: 7. This CDR3 region has 15 residues. The V gene's germline CDR1 is SGHRS and CDR2 YFSETQ. CDR3 amino acids: CASSATGTGVNEQFF. CDR3 nucleotide sequence: TGCGCCAGCAGCGCAACCGGGACAGGGGTCAATGAGCAGTTCTTC.

Details on this clonotype: This may be a read error: a much more frequent sequence differs by one nucleotide. The DNA of the CDR3 is TGCAGTGCGGGACAGGGAAACTATGAGCAGTACTTC. As protein: CSAGQGNYEQYF. This chain uses TRBV20-1 with TRBJ2-7; 9 nucleotides align to TRBD1. Trimming at V came to 6 bases and at J to 7 bases, leaving 7 bases not matched to a gene. This CDR3 has 12 residues. Germline V gives CDR1 DFQATT, CDR2 SNEGSKA (reference sequence).

This clonotype was counted a few times. The rearrangement links TRBV6-2 or TRBV6-3 to TRBJ2-5; weak D call: TRBD2 (5 bases). Germline V CDR1 and CDR2: MNHEY, SVGEGT. The CDR3 consists of 16 residues. Between the trimmed V and J ends, which lost 5 bases and 0 bases, there was a span of 16 bases. The CDR3 bases are TGTGCCAGCAGTCGCCTCTACCGGGGAAACCAAGAGACCCAGTACTTC. It specifies CASSRLYRGNQETQYF.

Many counts were recorded for this clonotype. V usage is TRBV27 and J usage is TRBJ2-3, with 7 bases lining up with TRBD1. In germline, CDR1 is MNHEY, CDR2 SMNVEV (reference sequence). Unmatched junction bases numbered 8, after V lost 5 bases and J lost 0 bases. This CDR3 is 16 amino acids long. As DNA, the CDR3 is TGTGCCAGCAGTCCCCCCGGGACAGCCAGCACAGATACGCAGTATTTT. It specifies CASSPPGTASTDTQYF.

This clonotype was seen at least ten times. V and J are TRBV12-3 or TRBV12-4 and TRBJ2-5, with D perhaps matching TRBD2 (6 bases). CDR3 size: 18 residues. V was clipped by 2 bases and J by 5 bases, with 24 bases between them. The CDR3 here is CASSLRGNLRRGGETQYF. In DNA, the CDR3 is TGTGCCAGCAGTTTACGAGGAAATTTAAGGCGGGGCGGGGAGACCCAGTACTTC.

As concerns this clonotype: A much larger clone sits a single nucleotide away, making a read error possible. This sequence joins TRBV28 and TRBJ1-6; D gene ambiguous. Germline loops: CDR1 MDHEN, CDR2 SYDVKM. CDR3 length: 13 amino acids. The CDR3 here is CANSPLRGSPLHF. CDR3 DNA sequence: TGTGCCAACAGTCCCCTCCGGGGTTCACCCCTCCACTTT.

This clonotype was seen just once. V gene TRBV7-9 combines with J gene TRBJ2-1; 14 bases line up with TRBD2. The CDR3 consists of 19 residues. The trim removed 0 bases at V and 8 bases at J, leaving 12 bases unmatched. The germline V gene encodes CDR1 SEHNR and CDR2 FQNEAQ (reference sequence). DNA for the CDR3: TGTGCCAGCAGCTTAGCGCTAGAGGGACTAGCGGGAGTACACGATGAGCAGTTCTTC. Residues: CASSLALEGLAGVHDEQFF.

This clonotype was counted between two and nine times. This chain links TRBV29-1 with TRBJ2-3; 7 nucleotides align to TRBD2. V trimming: 3 bases; J trimming: 6 bases; junction bases outside the gene matches: 6. This CDR3 contains 13 residues. CDR1 is SQVTM and CDR2 is ANQGSEA in the germline V gene. CDR3 in amino acids: CSVERRGSDTQYF. The CDR3, as DNA: TGCAGCGTTGAGAGGCGGGGGTCGGATACGCAGTATTTT.